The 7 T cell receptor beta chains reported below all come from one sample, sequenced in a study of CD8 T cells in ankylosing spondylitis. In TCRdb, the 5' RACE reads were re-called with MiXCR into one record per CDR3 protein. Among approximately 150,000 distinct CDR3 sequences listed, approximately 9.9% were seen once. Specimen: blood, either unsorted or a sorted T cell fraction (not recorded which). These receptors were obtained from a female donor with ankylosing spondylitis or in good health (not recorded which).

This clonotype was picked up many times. CDR3 region: CASSLGAGQGSYEQYF. The DNA for the CDR3 is TGTGCCAGCAGCTTAGGTGCCGGACAGGGATCCTACGAGCAGTACTTC. The chain employs TRBV7-6 and TRBJ2-7; the match to TRBD1 covers 8 bases. J gave up 1 base and V 1 base, and 6 bases lay outside the gene matches. CDR1 SGHVS and CDR2 FNYEAQ come from the germline V gene. The CDR3 is 16 residues long.

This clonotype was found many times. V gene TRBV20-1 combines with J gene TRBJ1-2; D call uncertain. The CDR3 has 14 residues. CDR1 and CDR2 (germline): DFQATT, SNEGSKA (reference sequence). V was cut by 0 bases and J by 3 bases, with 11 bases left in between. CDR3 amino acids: CSAREGRGYYGYTF. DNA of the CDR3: TGCAGTGCTAGAGAGGGCCGTGGATACTATGGCTACACCTTC.

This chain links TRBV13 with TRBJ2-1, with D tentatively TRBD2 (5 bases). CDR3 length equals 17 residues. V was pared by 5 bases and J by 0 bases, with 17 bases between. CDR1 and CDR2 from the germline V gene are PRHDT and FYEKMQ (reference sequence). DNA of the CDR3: TGTGCCAGCAGCCTCCGCCCCCCGGGGAGCTCCTACAATGAGCAGTTCTTC. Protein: CASSLRPPGSSYNEQFF.

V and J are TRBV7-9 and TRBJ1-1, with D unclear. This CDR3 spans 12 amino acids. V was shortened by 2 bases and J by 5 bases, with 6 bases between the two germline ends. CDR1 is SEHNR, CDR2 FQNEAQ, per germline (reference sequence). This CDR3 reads CASSLMVTEAFF. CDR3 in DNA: TGTGCCAGCAGCTTAATGGTTACTGAAGCTTTCTTT.

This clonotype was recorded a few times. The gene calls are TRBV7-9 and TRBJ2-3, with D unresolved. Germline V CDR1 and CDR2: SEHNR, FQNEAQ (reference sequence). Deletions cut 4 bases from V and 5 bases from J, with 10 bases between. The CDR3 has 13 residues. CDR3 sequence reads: CASSSWPQDTQYF. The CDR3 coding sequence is TGTGCCAGCAGCTCTTGGCCCCAAGATACGCAGTATTTT.

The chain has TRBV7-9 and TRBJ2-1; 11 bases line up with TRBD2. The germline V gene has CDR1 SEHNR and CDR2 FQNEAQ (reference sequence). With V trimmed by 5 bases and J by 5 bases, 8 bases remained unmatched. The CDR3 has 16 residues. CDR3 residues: CASSRLAGGTHNEQFF. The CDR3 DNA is TGTGCCAGCAGCCGTTTAGCGGGAGGGACACACAATGAGCAGTTCTTC. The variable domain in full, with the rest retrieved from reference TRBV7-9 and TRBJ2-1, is DTGVSQNPRHKITKRGQNVTFRCDPISEHNRLYWYRQTLGQGPEFLTYFQNEAQLEKSRLLSDRFSAERPKGSFSTLEIQRTEQGDSAMYLCASSRLAGGTHNEQFFGPGTRLTVL.

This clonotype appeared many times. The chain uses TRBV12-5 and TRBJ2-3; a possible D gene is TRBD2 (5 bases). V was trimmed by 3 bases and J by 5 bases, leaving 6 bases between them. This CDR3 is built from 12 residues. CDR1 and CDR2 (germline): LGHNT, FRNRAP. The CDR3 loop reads CASGLGGDTQYF. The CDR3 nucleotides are TGTGCTAGTGGTTTAGGAGGAGATACGCAGTATTTT.